The 27 T cell receptor beta chains presented below share a single source sample, sequenced in a study of vaccination effects on CD4 cells after COVID-19. Assay used: immunoSEQ multiplex PCR; TCRdb lists only in-frame clones, some missing. In the table there are about 71,000 clones, roughly 80% of which are singletons. Subsequent to roughly 9 days of culture, CD4+ T cells were isolated. BNT162b2 vaccine or mRNA-1273 vaccine was given to participants in two doses. The antigens these receptors bind are not known. Sequencing was performed on CD4+ T cells from PBMCs cultured without peptide, taken after COVID-19 vaccination. The receptor source for this set is a human donor who received a COVID-19 vaccine.

This clone turned up a few times. The J gene is TRBJ2-2, the V gene TRBV9, with D hard to call. There are 13 residues in the CDR3. Trimming pared 2 bases from V and 4 bases from J, leaving 6 bases between. The germline V gene encodes CDR1 SGDLS and CDR2 YYNGEE. The CDR3 bases are TGTGCCAGCAGCGTTGACTTCACCGGGGAGCTGTTTTTT. This encodes CASSVDFTGELFF.

The rearrangement uses TRBV27 and TRBJ2-7; D is uncertain. V lost 4 bases, J lost 7 bases, and 20 bases lay in between. The CDR3 extends over 15 amino acids. Germline assignment: CDR1 MNHEY and CDR2 SMNVEV (reference sequence). CDR3 protein: CASSSNPGRFREQYV. CDR3 nucleotide sequence: TGTGCCAGCAGTTCCAATCCTGGACGGTTTCGTGAGCAGTACGTC.

This sequence joins TRBV6-1 and TRBJ2-7; 9 bases align to TRBD1. This CDR3 has 14 residues. The germline gives CDR1 MNHNS, CDR2 SASEGT. Trimming took 2 bases from V and 2 from J; bases not matched to a gene: 1. The CDR3 DNA sequence: TGTGCCAGCAGTGAAAACAGGGGGCCCTACGAGCAGTACGTC. This codes for CASSENRGPYEQYV.

The V call is TRBV5-1, the J call TRBJ2-5, with TRBD1 matching 8 bases. Germline V gene lookup returns CDR1 SGHRS and CDR2 YFSETQ. V gave up 2 bases and J gave up 4 bases; unmatched junction bases: 1. The length of the CDR3 is 13 residues. CDR3 sequence: CASSLTGGETQYF. The CDR3 nucleotides read TGCGCCAGCAGCTTAACAGGGGGAGAGACCCAGTACTTC.

The CDR3 DNA is TGCGCCAGCAGCTGGGTGACAGGGTCTGGGGCCAACGTCCTGACTTTC. Protein sequence: CASSWVTGSGANVLTF. This rearrangement joins TRBV5-1 to TRBJ2-6, with 7 bases identical to TRBD1. Per the germline V gene, CDR1 is SGHRS and CDR2 is YFSETQ. Trimming removed 3 bases from V and 1 base from J; junction bases left unmatched: 4. The length of the CDR3 is 16 residues.

V usage is TRBV6-5 and J usage is TRBJ2-5; D gene unclear. This CDR3 is 14 amino acids long. V was pared by 7 bases and J by 0 bases, with 12 bases between. From germline, CDR1 is MNHEY and CDR2 SVGAGI. CDR3 protein: CASTRPKDQETQYF. For the CDR3, the DNA is TGTGCCAGCACCCGACCAAAGGACCAAGAGACCCAGTACTTC.

The V call is TRBV19, the J call TRBJ1-5; D is unclear. V lost 5 bases to trimming and J lost 1 base, with 12 bases between them. CDR1 is LNHDA and CDR2 is SQIVND in the germline V gene (reference sequence). The CDR3 sequence is 15 residues long. CDR3 sequence reads: CASSDPGGSNQPQHF. The CDR3 DNA is TGTGCCAGTAGTGACCCAGGAGGAAGCAATCAGCCCCAGCATTTT.

This clone appeared a single time. The chain employs TRBV10-3 and TRBJ2-6; D might be TRBD1 or TRBD2, each matching 6 bases. CDR3 length: 17 amino acids. The germline V gene encodes CDR1 ENHRY and CDR2 SYGVKD. Trimming removed 4 bases from V and 0 bases from J, with 13 bases in between. CDR3 protein: CAISARDTNSGANVLTF. CDR3 nucleotide sequence: TGTGCCATCAGTGCGCGGGACACCAACTCTGGGGCCAACGTCCTGACTTTC.

The genes are TRBV5-6 and TRBJ1-1, with D maybe TRBD1 (6 bases). Germline CDR1 is SGHDT and CDR2 is YYEEEE. CDR3 length: 14 residues. The V end lost 1 base, the J end lost 4 bases, and 11 bases lay between the germline ends. CDR3 sequence (DNA): TGTGCCAGCAGCTTGTCAGGGGCACCCACTGAAGCTTTCTTT. Translated: CASSLSGAPTEAFF.

The rearrangement uses TRBV7-2 and TRBJ1-6; D not certain. This CDR3 contains 14 residues. Germline CDR1 is SGHTA and CDR2 is FQGNSA. V shed 0 bases and J shed 7 bases, with 7 bases lying between them. Here the CDR3 reads CASSLAPGNSPLHF. The CDR3 bases are TGTGCCAGCAGCTTAGCTCCGGGGAATTCACCCCTCCACTTT.

This clone was recorded only once. V usage is TRBV7-9 and J usage is TRBJ2-2; no definite D call. V lost 1 base and J lost 4, with 7 bases in between. CDR3 length: 14 amino acids. Germline lookup yields CDR1 SEHNR and CDR2 FQNEAQ (reference sequence). DNA of the CDR3: TGTGCCAGCAGCTTAGGGCGTTCCACCGGGGAGCTGTTTTTT. It is translated as CASSLGRSTGELFF.

This clone was found a few times. V is TRBV4-1 and J is TRBJ1-6, with D unclear. Germline-derived CDR1 and CDR2 are MGHRA and YSYEKL. The CDR3 runs to 17 residues. Trimming stripped 0 bases from V and 0 bases from J, with 9 bases between. CDR3 sequence reads: CASSQEGRSSYNSPLHF. DNA for the CDR3: TGCGCCAGCAGCCAAGAGGGCAGGAGCTCCTATAATTCACCCCTCCACTTT.

V usage is TRBV5-1 and J usage is TRBJ2-1, with D tentatively TRBD1 (7 bases). Trimming left V 0 bases short and J 4 bases short, with 26 bases between. This CDR3 region has 20 residues. CDR1 and CDR2 (germline): SGHRS, YFSETQ. The CDR3 coding sequence is TGCGCCAGCAGCTTGGATGTCGGCGGAGGGGGCATCGACACATACAATGAGCAGTTCTTC. This codes for CASSLDVGGGGIDTYNEQFF.

The chain carries TRBV5-1 and TRBJ1-4, with 9 bases fitting TRBD1. Germline V gene data show CDR1 as SGHRS and CDR2 as YFSETQ. With V trimmed by 4 bases and J by 0 bases, 7 bases remained unmatched. CDR3 length equals 17 residues. CDR3 nucleotides: TGCGCCAGCAGCCCGGGACAGGGCTTTGCAACTAATGAAAAACTGTTTTTT. Translation: CASSPGQGFATNEKLFF.

V and J are TRBV9 and TRBJ2-2; 8 bases align to TRBD2. Trimming took 4 bases from V and 1 from J; bases not matched to a gene: 6. Germline V gene sequence: CDR1 SGDLS, CDR2 YYNGEE. The CDR3 consists of 16 residues. CDR3 residues: CASSSRSGGNTGELFF. CDR3 sequence (DNA): TGTGCCAGCAGCTCGAGGAGCGGGGGGAACACCGGGGAGCTGTTTTTT.

J is TRBJ1-1 and V is TRBV7-2; 9 bases align to TRBD1. Per germline, CDR1 SGHTA and CDR2 FQGNSA. With 8 bases clipped from V and 5 bases from J, the junction kept 9 bases outside the gene matches. This CDR3 has 14 amino acids. CDR3 sequence (DNA): TGTGCCAGCGGAATGACAGGGGGTTGGACTGAAGCTTTCTTT. Translation: CASGMTGGWTEAFF.

The rearrangement joins TRBV4-3 to TRBJ2-5, with a weak D call TRBD1 (5 bases). Germline V gene data show CDR1 as LGHNA and CDR2 as YSLEER. The CDR3 spans 13 residues. V gave up 4 bases and J gave up 2 bases, with 8 bases separating them. This CDR3 reads CASSRDRQETQYF. In DNA form, the CDR3 reads TGCGCCAGCAGCCGCGACAGACAAGAGACCCAGTACTTC.

In its sample, this clone was seen once. The chain uses TRBV4-3 and TRBJ1-6; possible D gene TRBD1, 5 bases. There are 15 residues in the CDR3. Germline values: CDR1 LGHNA, CDR2 YSLEER. Trimming took off 0 bases at V and 10 bases at J, with 13 bases between the two ends. The CDR3 nucleotides read TGCGCCAGCAGCCAAGAAGGGGTAAACGGGTCACCCCTCCACTTT. Translated, it gives CASSQEGVNGSPLHF.

The rearrangement joins TRBV24-1 to TRBJ2-3; possible D gene TRBD1, 6 bases. Trimming pared 3 bases from V and 5 bases from J, leaving 14 bases between. CDR1 is KGHDR, CDR2 SFDVKD, per germline. The CDR3 sequence is 15 residues long. The CDR3 nucleotides are TGTGCCACCAGTGATCCCTTCCAAGGGGGAGATACGCAGTATTTT. It translates to CATSDPFQGGDTQYF.

The chain has TRBV21-1 and TRBJ2-3; no DNA check was done on the table's D call, TRBD2. TRBV21-1 is a listed pseudogene. This CDR3 is built from 16 residues. The CDR3: CASSKRSRESGGTQYF. CDR3 sequence (DNA): TGTGCCAGCAGCAAAAGGTCCAGAGAATCCGGGGGGACGCAGTATTTT.

This chain uses TRBV6-5 with TRBJ2-5, with D perhaps TRBD2 (8 bases). Germline CDR1 is MNHEY and CDR2 is SVGAGI. This CDR3 has 15 amino acids. The CDR3 DNA reads TGTGCTACACACTCAGGGGGAGCGGGGGAGGAGACCCAGTACTTC. Its translation is CATHSGGAGEETQYF.

A few counts support this clone. CDR3 nucleotides: TGTGCCAGCAGCCCCGGGACAGGGGTTGGAGATTATGGCTACACCTTC. This translates into CASSPGTGVGDYGYTF. The chain recombines TRBV2 with TRBJ1-2; 10 bases fit TRBD1. Unmatched junction bases numbered 12, after V lost 6 bases and J lost 5 bases. From germline, CDR1 is SNHLY and CDR2 FYNNEI. The CDR3 has 16 amino acids.

The genes are TRBV6-5 and TRBJ2-7, with 12 positions matching TRBD2. The germline CDR1 and CDR2 sequences are MNHEY and SVGAGI. CDR3 length: 15 amino acids. The trim removed 6 bases at V and 1 base at J, leaving 4 bases unmatched. CDR3 nucleotides: TGTGCCAGCAGCAAAGGGACTAGCGGGTCCTACGAGCAGTACGTC. Protein: CASSKGTSGSYEQYV.

The genes are TRBV4-3 and TRBJ2-5, with 9 nucleotides matching TRBD2. The CDR3 is 17 residues long. With V trimmed by 1 base and J by 5 bases, 11 bases remained unmatched. CDR1 LGHNA and CDR2 YSLEER come from the germline V gene. This CDR3 is CASSQAPEAGGGETQYF. CDR3 nucleotide sequence: TGCGCCAGCAGCCAAGCCCCGGAAGCGGGGGGCGGGGAGACCCAGTACTTC.

The rearrangement joins TRBV2 to TRBJ1-1; 7 bases are shared with TRBD1. The CDR3 length is 14 residues. Per germline, CDR1 SNHLY and CDR2 FYNNEI. V lost 7 bases to trimming and J lost 0 bases; unmatched junction nucleotides: 5. The CDR3: CASTMDRLNTEAFF. The CDR3, as DNA: TGTGCCAGCACCATGGACAGGCTGAACACTGAAGCTTTCTTT.

This clone was seen more than once but under ten times. CDR3 residues: CASSLVVSGANVLTF. The CDR3 DNA reads as TGTGCCAGCAGCTTAGTAGTCTCTGGGGCCAACGTCCTGACTTTC. The chain has TRBV7-6 and TRBJ2-6; no definite D call. The V gene lost 1 base and the J gene lost 0 bases, with 4 bases spanning the gap. In germline, CDR1 is SGHVS, CDR2 FNYEAQ. The CDR3 covers 15 residues.

The rearrangement joins TRBV7-9 to TRBJ1-4, with D unresolved. Germline loops: CDR1 SEHNR, CDR2 FQNEAQ (reference sequence). CDR3 length: 19 residues. The V and J ends lost 3 bases and 5 bases respectively, with 25 bases between them. The CDR3 DNA sequence: TGTGCCAGCAGCTTCGTAGGGTGGAGGCCGCAGGAAGAGAATGAAAAACTGTTTTTT. Translating it yields CASSFVGWRPQEENEKLFF.